These 6 T cell receptor beta chains were sequenced from one sample in a study of Ad26.COV2.S vaccination and SARS-CoV-2 variants. Treatment noted: some 19 received Ad26.COV2.S at low or high dose, single or two shots; roughly five received placebo; per-sample allocation not given. The investigators took samples on day 63 after the first vaccine or placebo injection. Assay: immunoSEQ multiplex PCR; the TCRdb copy retains only in-frame clones and omits some. This sample has roughly 350,000 clones, with 80% to 90% found just once. This sample comprised peripheral blood, obtained in a trial of Ad26.COV2.S vaccine versus placebo. These receptor sequences come from a person aged 18 to 65 who received the Ad26.COV2.S COVID-19 vaccine or a placebo.

The genes are TRBV5-1 and TRBJ2-6, with a weak D call TRBD2 (5 bases). V was cut by 4 bases and J by 3 bases, with 11 bases left in between. The CDR3 contains 15 residues. Germline V gene data show CDR1 as SGHRS and CDR2 as YFSETQ. The CDR3 bases are TGCGCCAGCAGCACTTACGAGGGTGGGGCCAACGTCCTGACTTTC. Encoded protein: CASSTYEGGANVLTF.

The chain employs TRBV7-9 and TRBJ2-7; 11 nucleotides match TRBD1. CDR3 length equals 15 residues. Germline CDR1 SEHNR, CDR2 FQNEAQ (reference sequence). V lost 5 bases and J lost 1; bases outside the gene matches: 4. In nucleotides, the CDR3 is TGTGCCAGCAGCCAAGGGACAGGGGGTTCCTACGAGCAGTACTTC. Translated, it gives CASSQGTGGSYEQYF.

V usage is TRBV4-1 and J usage is TRBJ2-7, with D hard to call. V lost 2 bases and J 3 bases, leaving 8 bases between the germline ends. The CDR3 spans 13 residues. Germline V gives CDR1 MGHRA, CDR2 YSYEKL. The CDR3 sequence: CASSQNHGYEQYF. CDR3 nucleotides: TGCGCCAGCAGCCAAAATCACGGCTACGAGCAGTACTTC.

The J gene is TRBJ1-3, the V gene TRBV4-1, with 7 bases fitting TRBD1. The CDR3 sequence is 16 residues long. V gave up 3 bases and J gave up 7 bases; unmatched junction bases: 12. CDR1 is MGHRA and CDR2 is YSYEKL in the germline V gene. CDR3 residues: CASSHPDRDFKNTIYF. The CDR3 coding sequence is TGCGCCAGCAGCCACCCCGACAGGGATTTTAAGAACACCATATATTTT.

The V call is TRBV7-2, the J call TRBJ1-6; weak D call: TRBD1 (6 bases). CDR3 length: 16 residues. Trimming pared 0 bases from V and 9 bases from J, leaving 15 bases between. Germline CDR1 and CDR2: SGHTA and FQGNSA. DNA of the CDR3: TGTGCCAGCAGCTTAGCGACAGGCCGCTTGGGTTCACCCCTCCACTTT. Residues: CASSLATGRLGSPLHF.

The chain couples TRBV7-9 to TRBJ2-6, with a possible D match to TRBD1 (6 bases). There are 17 residues in the CDR3. Trimming stripped 5 bases from V and 4 bases from J, with 18 bases between. Germline assignment: CDR1 SEHNR and CDR2 FQNEAQ (reference sequence). CDR3 in amino acids: CASSPRRQGLGANVLTF. DNA for the CDR3: TGTGCCAGCAGCCCAAGGCGTCAGGGGCTGGGGGCCAACGTCCTGACTTTC.